The TCR beta chain described here comes from a study of OX40 agonist ivuxolimab in advanced cancers. Clones were sequenced by immunoSEQ multiplex PCR, and TCRdb holds only the in-frame ones, with some missing. This table has tens of thousands of clones, 80% appearing once. This CDR3 comprises 17 residues. Germline CDR1 and CDR2: KGHSH and LQKENI. Trimming cost V 3 bases and J 2 bases, with 14 bases left between them. J is TRBJ1-6 and V is TRBV18; D gene uncertain. This receptor was taken from an adult with an advanced solid tumor such as melanoma, head and neck, liver or kidney cancer. The source was CD4+ or CD8+ T cells sorted from blood, collected in a trial of the OX40 agonist ivuxolimab. The CDR3 spells CASSPVTRVAYNSPLHF. The CDR3 DNA reads TGTGCCAGCTCACCCGTTACTAGGGTGGCCTATAATTCACCCCTCCACTTT.